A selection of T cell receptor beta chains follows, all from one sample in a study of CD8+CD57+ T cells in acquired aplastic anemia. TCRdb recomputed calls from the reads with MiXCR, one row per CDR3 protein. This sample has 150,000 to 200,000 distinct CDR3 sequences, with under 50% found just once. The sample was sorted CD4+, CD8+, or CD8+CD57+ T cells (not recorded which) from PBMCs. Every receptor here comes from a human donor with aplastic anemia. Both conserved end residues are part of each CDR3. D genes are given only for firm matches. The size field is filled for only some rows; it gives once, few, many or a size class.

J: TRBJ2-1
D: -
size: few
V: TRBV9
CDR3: CASSVNPRGNEQFF
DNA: TGTGCCAGCAGCGTAAACCCCCGGGGGAATGAGCAGTTCTTC

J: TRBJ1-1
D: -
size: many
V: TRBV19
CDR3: CASSWTNTEAFF
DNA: TGTGCCAGTAGCTGGACCAACACTGAAGCTTTCTTT

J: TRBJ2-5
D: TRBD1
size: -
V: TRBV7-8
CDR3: CASSTDRGETQYF
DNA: TGTGCCAGCAGCACGGACAGGGGAGAGACCCAGTACTTC

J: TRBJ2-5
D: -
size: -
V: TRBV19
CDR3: CASSASGPQTQYF
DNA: TGTGCCAGTAGTGCCTCCGGGCCTCAGACCCAGTACTTC

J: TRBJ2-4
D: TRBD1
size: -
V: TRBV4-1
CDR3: CASSQEVSHRGETKNIQYF
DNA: TGCGCCAGCAGCCAAGAGGTTTCCCACAGGGGCGAAACCAAAAACATTCAGTACTTC

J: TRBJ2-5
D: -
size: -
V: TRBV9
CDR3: CASSVEWGEETQYF
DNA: TGTGCCAGCAGCGTAGAGTGGGGGGAAGAGACCCAGTACTTC

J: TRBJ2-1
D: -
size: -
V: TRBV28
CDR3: CASSPGEANSYNEQFF
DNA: TGTGCCAGCAGTCCCGGAGAAGCCAATTCCTACAATGAGCAGTTCTTC

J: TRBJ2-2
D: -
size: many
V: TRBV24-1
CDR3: CATSDLGSGGAGELFF
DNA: TGTGCCACCAGTGATTTGGGTTCAGGGGGGGCCGGGGAGCTGTTTTTT

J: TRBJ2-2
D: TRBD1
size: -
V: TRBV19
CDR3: CASSIPWGQGDTGELFF
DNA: TGTGCCAGTAGTATACCCTGGGGACAGGGGGACACCGGGGAGCTGTTTTTT

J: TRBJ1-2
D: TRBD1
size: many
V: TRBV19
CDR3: CASYPGTGGGGYTF
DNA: TGTGCCTCTTATCCCGGGACAGGGGGCGGTGGCTACACCTTC

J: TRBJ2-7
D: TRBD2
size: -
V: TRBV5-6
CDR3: CASSLLVVAGSYEQYF
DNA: TGTGCCAGCAGCTTGCTTGTGGTAGCGGGGTCCTACGAGCAGTACTTC

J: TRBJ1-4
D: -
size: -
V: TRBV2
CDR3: CASSDTYNEKLFF
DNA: TGTGCCAGCTCCGATACCTACAATGAAAAACTGTTTTTT

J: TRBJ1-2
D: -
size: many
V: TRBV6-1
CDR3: CASSKGSGYTF
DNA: TGTGCCAGCAGTAAGGGGTCTGGCTACACCTTC

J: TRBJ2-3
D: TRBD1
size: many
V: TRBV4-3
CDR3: CASSQDRTGEEYF
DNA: TGCGCCAGCAGCCAAGACCGGACAGGGGAGGAGTATTTT

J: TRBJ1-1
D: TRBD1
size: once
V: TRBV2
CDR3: CASRGQGYTEAFF
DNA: TGTGCCAGCCGGGGACAGGGATACACTGAAGCTTTCTTT

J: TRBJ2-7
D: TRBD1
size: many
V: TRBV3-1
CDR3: CASSQGTGGPYEQYF
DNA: TGTGCCAGCAGCCAAGGAACAGGGGGACCGTACGAGCAGTACTTC

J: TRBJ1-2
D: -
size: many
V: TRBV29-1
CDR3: CSVGTGRVYNGYTF
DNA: TGCAGCGTTGGTACAGGGAGAGTTTACAATGGCTACACCTTC

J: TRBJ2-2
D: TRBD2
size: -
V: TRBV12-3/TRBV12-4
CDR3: CASSLGSGGPNRELFF
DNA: TGTGCCAGCAGTTTAGGTAGCGGGGGGCCGAACAGGGAGCTGTTTTTT

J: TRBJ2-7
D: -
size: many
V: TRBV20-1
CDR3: CSARDSGRYHEQYF
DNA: TGCAGTGCTAGAGACTCGGGACGGTACCACGAGCAGTACTTC

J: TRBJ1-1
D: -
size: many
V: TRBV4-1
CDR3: CASSQDSRAGTGTEAFF
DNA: TGCGCCAGCAGCCAAGATTCTCGGGCAGGGACGGGGACTGAAGCTTTCTTT

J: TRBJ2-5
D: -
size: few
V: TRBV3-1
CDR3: CASSQDQKTQYF
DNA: TGTGCCAGCAGCCAAGATCAGAAGACCCAGTACTTC

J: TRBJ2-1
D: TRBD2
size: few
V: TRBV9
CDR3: CASSVGAGGGYNEQFF
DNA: TGTGCCAGCAGCGTAGGGGCCGGCGGGGGCTACAATGAGCAGTTCTTC

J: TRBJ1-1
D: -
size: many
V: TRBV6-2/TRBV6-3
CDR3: CASSPGDAEAFF
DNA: TGTGCCAGCAGCCCAGGGGATGCTGAAGCTTTCTTT

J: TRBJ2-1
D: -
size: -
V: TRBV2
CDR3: CASSRYSNEQFF
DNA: TGTGCCAGCAGTCGCTACAGTAATGAGCAGTTCTTC

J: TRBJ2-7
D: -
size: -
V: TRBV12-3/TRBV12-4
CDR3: CASRLGTAYEQYF
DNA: TGTGCCAGCAGACTTGGGACGGCGTACGAGCAGTACTTC

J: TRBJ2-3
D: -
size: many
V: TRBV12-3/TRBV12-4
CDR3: CASSDGEATDTQYF
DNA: TGTGCCAGCAGCGATGGGGAGGCCACAGATACGCAGTATTTT

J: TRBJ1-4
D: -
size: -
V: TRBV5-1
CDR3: CASSLGPPTHRTPANNEKLFF
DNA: TGCGCCAGCAGCTTGGGCCCGCCAACTCACAGGACGCCGGCAAATAATGAAAAACTGTTTTTT

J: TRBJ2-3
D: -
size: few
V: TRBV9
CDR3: CASSWASETDTQYF
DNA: TGTGCCAGCAGCTGGGCTAGCGAGACAGATACGCAGTATTTT

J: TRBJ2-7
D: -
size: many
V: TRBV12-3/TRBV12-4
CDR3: CASTGAGVLYEQYF
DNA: TGTGCCAGCACCGGAGCAGGGGTCCTCTACGAGCAGTACTTC

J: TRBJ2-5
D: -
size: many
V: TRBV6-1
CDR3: CASTVPSSRPETQYF
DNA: TGTGCCAGCACGGTGCCATCAAGCCGCCCAGAGACCCAGTACTTC

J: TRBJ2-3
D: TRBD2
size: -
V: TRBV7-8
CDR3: CASSRQTSGRQYF
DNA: TGTGCCAGCAGCCGGCAAACTAGCGGGAGGCAGTATTTT

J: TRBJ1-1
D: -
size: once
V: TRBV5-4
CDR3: CASTIGVRMNTEAFF
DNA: TGTGCCAGCACCATCGGGGTACGTATGAACACTGAAGCTTTCTTT

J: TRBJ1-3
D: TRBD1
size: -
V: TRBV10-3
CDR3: CAISAAGTGNTIYF
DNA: TGTGCCATCAGTGCAGCCGGGACAGGGAACACCATATATTTT

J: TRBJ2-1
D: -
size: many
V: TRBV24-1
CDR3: CATSDGGPNEQFF
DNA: TGTGCCACCAGTGATGGGGGGCCCAATGAGCAGTTCTTC

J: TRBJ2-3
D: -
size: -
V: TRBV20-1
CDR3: CSARGPGVSTDTQYF
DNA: TGCAGTGCTAGAGGCCCCGGGGTTAGCACAGATACGCAGTATTTT

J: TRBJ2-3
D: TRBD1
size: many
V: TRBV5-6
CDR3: CASSPTRPTGGTDTQYF
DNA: TGTGCCAGCAGCCCAACTAGACCGACAGGGGGCACAGATACGCAGTATTTT

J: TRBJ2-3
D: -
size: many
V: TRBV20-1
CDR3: CSARDSGLGTDTQYF
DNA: TGCAGTGCTAGAGACTCTGGGTTGGGCACAGATACGCAGTATTTT

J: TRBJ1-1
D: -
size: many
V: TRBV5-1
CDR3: CASSWQRGGTEAFF
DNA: TGCGCCAGCAGCTGGCAGAGAGGGGGCACTGAAGCTTTCTTT

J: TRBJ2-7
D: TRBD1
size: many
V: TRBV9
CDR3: CASSVDWDRGIEQYF
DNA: TGTGCCAGCAGCGTAGATTGGGACAGGGGAATCGAGCAGTACTTC

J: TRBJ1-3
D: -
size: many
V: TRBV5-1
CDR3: CASSRGDLPGNTIYF
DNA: TGCGCCAGCAGTCGAGGGGATCTCCCTGGAAACACCATATATTTT

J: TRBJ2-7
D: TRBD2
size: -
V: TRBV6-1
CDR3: CASSVTSGIFYEQYF
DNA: TGTGCCAGCAGTGTTACTAGCGGGATCTTCTACGAGCAGTACTTC

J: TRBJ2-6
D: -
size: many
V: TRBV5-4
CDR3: CARKFWGRRSGANVLTF
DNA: TGTGCCAGGAAGTTCTGGGGCAGGCGCTCTGGGGCCAACGTCCTGACTTTC

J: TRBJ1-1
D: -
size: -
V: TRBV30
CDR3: CAWSVTLGNTEAFF
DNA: TGTGCCTGGAGTGTTACTTTGGGGAACACTGAAGCTTTCTTT

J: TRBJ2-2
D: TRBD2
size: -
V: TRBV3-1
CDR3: CASSQVSGGGTGELFF
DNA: TGTGCCAGCAGCCAGGTGTCGGGAGGAGGCACCGGGGAGCTGTTTTTT

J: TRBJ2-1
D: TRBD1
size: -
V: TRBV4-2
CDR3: CASSRGQGAHNEQSF
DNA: TGTGCCAGCAGCCGGGGACAGGGGGCGCACAATGAGCAGTCCTTC

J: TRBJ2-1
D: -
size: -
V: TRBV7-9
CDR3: CASSSRNEQFF
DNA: TGTGCCAGCAGCTCCAGGAATGAGCAGTTCTTC

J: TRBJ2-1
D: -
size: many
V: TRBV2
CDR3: CASGVEGGEQFF
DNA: TGTGCCAGCGGCGTAGAGGGAGGTGAGCAGTTCTTC

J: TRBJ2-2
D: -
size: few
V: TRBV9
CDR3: CASSPEARTGELFF
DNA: TGTGCCAGCAGCCCGGAGGCTCGCACCGGGGAGCTGTTTTTT

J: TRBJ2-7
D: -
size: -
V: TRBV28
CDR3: CASSLEQGFSYEQYF
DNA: TGTGCCAGCAGTTTGGAACAGGGATTCTCCTACGAGCAGTACTTC

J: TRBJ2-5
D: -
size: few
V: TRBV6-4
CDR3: CASSPSGPQETQYF
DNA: TGTGCCAGCAGCCCGAGCGGACCTCAAGAGACCCAGTACTTC

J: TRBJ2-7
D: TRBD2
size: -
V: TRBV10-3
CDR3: CAIRTGLVSYEQYF
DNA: TGTGCCATCCGAACGGGACTAGTATCCTACGAGCAGTACTTC

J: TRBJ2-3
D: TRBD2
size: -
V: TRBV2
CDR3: CASRTSGGADTQYF
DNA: TGTGCCAGCCGGACTAGCGGGGGCGCAGATACGCAGTATTTT

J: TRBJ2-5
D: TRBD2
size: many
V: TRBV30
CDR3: CAWRASGVETQYF
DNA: TGTGCCTGGAGAGCTAGCGGGGTAGAGACCCAGTACTTC

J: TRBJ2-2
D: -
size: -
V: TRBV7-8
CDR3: CASSPGGGELFF
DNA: TGTGCCAGCAGCCCCGGGGGCGGGGAGCTGTTTTTT